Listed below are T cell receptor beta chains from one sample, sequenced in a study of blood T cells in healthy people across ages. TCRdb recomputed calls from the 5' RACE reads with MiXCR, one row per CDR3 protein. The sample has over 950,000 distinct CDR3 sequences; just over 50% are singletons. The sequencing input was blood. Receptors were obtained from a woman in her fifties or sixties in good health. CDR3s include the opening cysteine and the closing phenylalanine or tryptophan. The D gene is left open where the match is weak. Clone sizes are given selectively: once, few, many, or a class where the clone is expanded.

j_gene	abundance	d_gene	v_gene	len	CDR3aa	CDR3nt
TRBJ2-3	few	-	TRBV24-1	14	CATSDRSSTDTQYF	TGTGCCACCAGTGACAGGTCCTCCACAGATACGCAGTATTTT
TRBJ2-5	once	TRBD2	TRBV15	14	CATSKGGLAGAQYF	TGTGCCACCAGCAAGGGAGGACTAGCGGGTGCCCAGTACTTC
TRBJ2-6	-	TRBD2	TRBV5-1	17	CASSSHQLAGGANVLTF	TGCGCCAGCAGTTCCCACCAACTAGCGGGTGGGGCTAACGTCCTGACTTTC
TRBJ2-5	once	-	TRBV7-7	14	CASSSWGLGETEYF	TGTGCCAGCTCTTCGTGGGGGCTTGGGGAGACCGAGTACTTC
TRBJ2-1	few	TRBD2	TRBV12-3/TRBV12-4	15	CASSPLAIGGDEQFF	TGTGCCAGCAGTCCACTAGCAATTGGGGGGGATGAGCAGTTCTTC
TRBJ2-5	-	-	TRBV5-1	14	CASSLADPEETQYF	TGCGCCAGCAGCTTGGCCGACCCCGAAGAGACCCAGTACTTC
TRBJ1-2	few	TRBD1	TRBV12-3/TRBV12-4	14	CASTADRAGYGYTF	TGTGCCAGCACCGCCGACAGGGCGGGCTATGGCTACACCTTC
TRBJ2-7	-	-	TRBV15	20	CATSFDPLAGGISEAYEQYF	TGTGCCACCAGCTTCGACCCTCTAGCTGGCGGGATAAGCGAAGCCTACGAGCAGTACTTC
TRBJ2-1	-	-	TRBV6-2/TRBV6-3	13	CASKGSSYNEQFF	TGTGCCAGTAAGGGGAGCTCCTACAATGAGCAGTTCTTC
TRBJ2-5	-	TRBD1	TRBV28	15	CASRVVDRGRETQYF	TGTGCCAGCAGGGTGGTAGACAGGGGTCGAGAGACCCAGTACTTC
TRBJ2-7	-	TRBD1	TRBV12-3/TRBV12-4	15	CASRRSGQGLYEQYF	TGTGCCAGCAGACGCTCGGGACAGGGCCTCTACGAGCAGTACTTC
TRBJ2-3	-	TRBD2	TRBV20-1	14	CSAKKREFTDTQYF	TGCAGTGCGAAAAAGCGGGAGTTCACAGATACGCAGTATTTT
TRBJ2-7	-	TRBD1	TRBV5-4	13	CASSRDREGEQYF	TGTGCCAGCAGCCGGGACAGGGAGGGCGAGCAGTACTTC
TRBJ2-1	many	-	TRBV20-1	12	CSWVADHNEQFF	TGCAGTTGGGTGGCGGACCACAATGAGCAGTTCTTC
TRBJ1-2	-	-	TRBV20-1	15	CSARDTGPMNYGYTF	TGCAGTGCTAGAGATACGGGACCGATGAACTATGGCTACACCTTC
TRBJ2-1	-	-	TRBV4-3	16	CASSQGLTGSYNEQFF	TGCGCCAGCAGCCAAGGGTTGACGGGATCTTACAATGAGCAGTTCTTC
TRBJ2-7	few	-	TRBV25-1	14	CASSESLPGREQYF	TGTGCCAGCAGTGAATCTCTTCCGGGGCGCGAGCAGTACTTC
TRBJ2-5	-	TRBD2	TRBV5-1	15	CASSVIAGDFETQYF	TGCGCCAGCAGCGTCATAGCGGGAGACTTCGAGACCCAGTACTTC
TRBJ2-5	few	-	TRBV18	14	CASSPLAYQETQYF	TGTGCCAGCTCACCACTAGCGTACCAAGAGACCCAGTACTTC
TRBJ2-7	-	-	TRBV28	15	CASSPSRVGPGEQYF	TGTGCCAGCAGTCCATCGCGGGTAGGGCCTGGGGAGCAGTACTTC
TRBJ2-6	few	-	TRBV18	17	CASSSQTAFSGANVLTF	TGTGCCAGCTCATCACAAACGGCTTTCTCTGGGGCCAACGTCCTGACTTTC
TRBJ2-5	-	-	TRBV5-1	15	CASSFTLGREETQYF	TGCGCCAGCAGCTTTACCCTAGGGCGGGAAGAGACCCAGTACTTC
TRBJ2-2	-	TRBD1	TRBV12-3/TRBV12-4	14	CASSFDRVNGELFF	TGTGCCAGCAGTTTTGACAGGGTTAACGGGGAGCTGTTTTTT
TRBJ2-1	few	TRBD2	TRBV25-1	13	CASRGTSGSKQFF	TGTGCCAGCAGAGGGACTAGCGGGAGTAAGCAGTTCTTC
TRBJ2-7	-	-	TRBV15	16	CAASPPPKNEVYEQYF	TGTGCCGCCAGCCCCCCGCCAAAGAACGAGGTCTACGAGCAGTACTTC
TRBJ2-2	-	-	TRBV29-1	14	CSVGALAYTGELFF	TGCAGCGTTGGGGCCCTAGCGTACACCGGGGAGCTGTTTTTT
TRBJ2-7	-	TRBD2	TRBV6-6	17	CASSYSMGGRGIYEQYF	TGTGCCAGCAGTTACTCGATGGGAGGGCGAGGGATCTACGAGCAGTACTTC
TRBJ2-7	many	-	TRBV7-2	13	CASSLDSSYEQYF	TGTGCCAGCAGTTTAGACAGCTCCTACGAGCAGTACTTC
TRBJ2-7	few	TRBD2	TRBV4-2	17	CASSQDLVREGYYEQYF	TGTGCCAGCAGCCAAGATCTGGTCCGGGAGGGTTACTACGAGCAGTACTTC
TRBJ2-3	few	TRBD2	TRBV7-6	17	CASSLRRASGSTDTQYF	TGTGCCAGCAGCTTAAGGAGGGCTAGCGGGAGCACAGATACGCAGTATTTT
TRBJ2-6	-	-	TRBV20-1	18	CSAREPDGFMAGANVLTF	TGCAGTGCTAGAGAGCCCGACGGGTTTATGGCTGGGGCCAACGTCCTGACTTTC
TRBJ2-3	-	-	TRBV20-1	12	CSAIRQSDTQYF	TGCAGTGCTATTCGACAGTCAGATACGCAGTATTTT
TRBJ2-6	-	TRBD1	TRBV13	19	CASSNKGTVPSSGANVLTF	TGTGCCAGCAGCAACAAAGGGACAGTCCCTAGCTCTGGGGCCAACGTCCTGACTTTC
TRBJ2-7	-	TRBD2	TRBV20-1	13	CSTRLAGRYEQYF	TGCAGTACTAGACTAGCGGGGCGTTACGAGCAGTACTTC
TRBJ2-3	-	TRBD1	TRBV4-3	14	CASSQEQGMDTQYF	TGCGCCAGCAGCCAAGAACAGGGGATGGATACGCAGTATTTT
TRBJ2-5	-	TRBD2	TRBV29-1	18	CSVLGGLAGVGGQETQYF	TGCAGCGTCCTAGGGGGTCTAGCGGGAGTCGGGGGACAAGAGACCCAGTACTTC
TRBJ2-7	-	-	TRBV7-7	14	CASSPDAAYNEQYF	TGTGCCAGCAGCCCAGATGCAGCCTACAATGAGCAGTACTTC
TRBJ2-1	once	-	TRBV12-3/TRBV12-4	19	CASSPGGLAPNSRGNEQFF	TGTGCCAGCAGCCCCGGGGGGCTGGCGCCAAATTCCCGCGGCAATGAGCAGTTCTTC
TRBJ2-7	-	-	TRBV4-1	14	CASSQRSGSVEQYF	TGCGCCAGCAGCCAGCGATCTGGGTCGGTCGAGCAGTACTTC
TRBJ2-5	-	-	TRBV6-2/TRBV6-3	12	CASSYAGSPQYF	TGTGCCAGCAGTTACGCGGGATCTCCCCAGTACTTC
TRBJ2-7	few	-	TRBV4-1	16	CASSQEFPGISYEQYF	TGCGCCAGCAGCCAAGAGTTTCCAGGGATCTCCTACGAGCAGTACTTC
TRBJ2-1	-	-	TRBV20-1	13	CSLLGERHGEQFF	TGCAGTCTACTCGGAGAGAGGCATGGTGAGCAGTTCTTC
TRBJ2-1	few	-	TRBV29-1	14	CSVEPLASYNEQFF	TGCAGCGTTGAACCCTTAGCCTCCTACAATGAGCAGTTCTTC
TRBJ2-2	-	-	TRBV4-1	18	CASSQTYNPQGSTGELFF	TGCGCCAGCAGCCAGACCTACAACCCCCAGGGCTCCACCGGGGAGCTGTTTTTT
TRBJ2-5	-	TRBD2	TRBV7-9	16	CASSSTSGSLRETQYF	TGTGCCAGCAGCTCCACTAGCGGGAGCCTGAGGGAGACCCAGTACTTC
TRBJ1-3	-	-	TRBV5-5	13	CASSLAERNTIYF	TGTGCCAGCAGCTTGGCCGAAAGAAACACCATATATTTT
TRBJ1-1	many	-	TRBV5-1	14	CASSLRGAGTEAFF	TGCGCCAGCAGCTTGCGTGGTGCAGGGACTGAAGCTTTCTTT
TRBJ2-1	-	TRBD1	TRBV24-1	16	CATSPTGTGGIDEQFF	TGTGCCACCAGTCCAACCGGGACAGGGGGTATCGATGAGCAGTTCTTC
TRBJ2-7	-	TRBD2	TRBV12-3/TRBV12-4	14	CASGRTSGSYEQYF	TGTGCCAGCGGCCGGACTAGCGGTTCCTACGAGCAGTACTTC
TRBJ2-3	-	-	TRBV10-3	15	CAISDLLASTDTQYF	TGTGCCATCAGTGATCTTCTAGCGAGCACAGATACGCAGTATTTT
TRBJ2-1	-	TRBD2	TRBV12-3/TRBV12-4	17	CASSFRLAGSSYNEQFF	TGTGCCAGCAGTTTTCGTCTAGCGGGGAGCTCCTACAATGAGCAGTTCTTC
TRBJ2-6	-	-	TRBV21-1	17	CASSEGQGPSGANVLTF	TGTGCCAGCAGCGAAGGACAGGGGCCCTCTGGGGCCAACGTCCTGACTTTC
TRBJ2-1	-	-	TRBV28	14	CASSPRLVYNEQFF	TGTGCCAGCAGTCCACGACTAGTCTACAATGAGCAGTTCTTC
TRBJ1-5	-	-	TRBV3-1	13	CASSQGATQPQHF	TGTGCCAGCAGCCAAGGTGCAACCCAGCCCCAGCATTTT
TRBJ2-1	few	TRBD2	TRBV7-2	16	CASSSEALAGGTEQFF	TGTGCCAGCAGCTCTGAAGCCCTAGCGGGAGGAACTGAGCAGTTCTTC
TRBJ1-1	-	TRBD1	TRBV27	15	CASGPRQGLNTEAFF	TGTGCCAGCGGTCCCCGACAGGGGCTGAACACTGAAGCTTTCTTT
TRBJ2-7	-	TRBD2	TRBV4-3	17	CASSQDMRAGGSYEQYF	TGCGCCAGCAGCCAAGATATGAGGGCGGGAGGCTCCTACGAGCAGTACTTC
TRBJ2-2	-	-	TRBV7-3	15	CASSHGCENTGELFF	TGTGCCAGCAGCCACGGGTGCGAGAACACCGGGGAGCTGTTTTTT